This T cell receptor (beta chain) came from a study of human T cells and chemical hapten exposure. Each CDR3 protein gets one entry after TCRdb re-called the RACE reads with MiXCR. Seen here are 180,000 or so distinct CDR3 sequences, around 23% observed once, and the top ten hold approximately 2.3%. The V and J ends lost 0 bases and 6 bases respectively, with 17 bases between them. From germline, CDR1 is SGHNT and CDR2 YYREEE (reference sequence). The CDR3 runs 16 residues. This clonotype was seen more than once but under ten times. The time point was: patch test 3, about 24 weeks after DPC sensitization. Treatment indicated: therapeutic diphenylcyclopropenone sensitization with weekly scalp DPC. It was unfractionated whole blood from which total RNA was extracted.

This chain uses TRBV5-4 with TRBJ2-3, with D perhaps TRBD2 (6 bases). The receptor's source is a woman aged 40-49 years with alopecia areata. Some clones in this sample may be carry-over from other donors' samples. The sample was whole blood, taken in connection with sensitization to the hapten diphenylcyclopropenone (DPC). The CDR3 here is CASSLVDRGFADTQYF. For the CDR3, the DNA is TGTGCCAGCAGCTTGGTGGACCGGGGGTTCGCCGATACGCAGTATTTT.